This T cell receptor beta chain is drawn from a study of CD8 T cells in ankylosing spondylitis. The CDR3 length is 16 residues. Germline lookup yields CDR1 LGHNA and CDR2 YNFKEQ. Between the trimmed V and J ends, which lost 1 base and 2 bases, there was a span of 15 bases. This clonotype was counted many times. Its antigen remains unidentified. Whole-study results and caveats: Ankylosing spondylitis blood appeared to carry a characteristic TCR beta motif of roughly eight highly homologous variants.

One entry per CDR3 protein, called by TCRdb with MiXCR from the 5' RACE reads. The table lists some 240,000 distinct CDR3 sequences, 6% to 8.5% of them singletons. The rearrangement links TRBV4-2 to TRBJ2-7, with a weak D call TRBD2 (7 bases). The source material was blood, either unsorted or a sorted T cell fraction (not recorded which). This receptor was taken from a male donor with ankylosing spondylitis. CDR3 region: CASSQGTGGATYEQYF. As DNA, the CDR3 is TGTGCCAGCAGCCAAGGGACGGGGGGCGCAACCTACGAGCAGTACTTC.